Here is one TCR beta chain with its context. The CDR3 end is not reached by the read, which stops 3 residues before it; the germline J gene fills it in. Assay: immunoSEQ multiplex PCR; the TCRdb copy retains only in-frame clones and omits some. The sample totals about 25,000 clones. These data originate in a study of T cells in women clearing cervical HPV infection. Background on the study: Controls gave blood once infection was undetectable; cases at lesion identification.

CDR1 and CDR2 (germline): KGHSH, LQKENI. The CDR3 length is 17 residues. V dropped 1 base and J dropped 3 bases, with 15 bases sitting between them. The V gene is TRBV18, the J gene TRBJ1-4; a possible D gene is TRBD1 (5 bases). The source of this sequence is a woman between 18 and 69 years old with a cervical HPV16 infection that either progressed to CIN3+ or cleared (not recorded which). Input material: blood buffy coat. Partial CDR3 DNA: TGTGCCAGCTCACCACGAATCATCGGGGGGGCTAATGAAAAA. It translates to CASSPRIIGGANEK. The full CDR3 protein reads CASSPRIIGGANEKLFF.